These 6 T cell receptor beta chains originate from one sample sequenced in a study of T cell responses to AZD1222 COVID-19 vaccine. Repertoires were generated with immunoSEQ multiplex PCR, while TCRdb's copy carries only in-frame clones and drops some. This sample has fewer than 130,000 clones, with around 94% found just once. Sample: peripheral blood, taken on day 0 of AZD1222 vaccination. The source of these receptors is an adult in good health.

This chain uses TRBV7-8 with TRBJ1-4; 7 positions agree with TRBD1. The CDR3 contains 15 residues. Trimming removed 3 bases from V and 2 bases from J; junction bases left unmatched: 3. Germline loops: CDR1 SGHVS, CDR2 FQNEAQ. CDR3: CASSLGQTTNEKLFF. CDR3 in DNA: TGTGCCAGCAGCTTGGGACAGACTACTAATGAAAAACTGTTTTTT.

The chain couples TRBV30 to TRBJ1-6, with TRBD1 matching 7 bases. The CDR3 is 15 amino acids. Germline assignment: CDR1 GTSNPN and CDR2 SVGIG (reference sequence). Trimming took 0 bases from V and 6 from J; bases not matched to a gene: 5. The CDR3: CAWSVSGTANSPLHF. CDR3 in DNA: TGTGCCTGGAGTGTATCCGGGACAGCTAATTCACCCCTCCACTTT.

This chain uses TRBV6-4 with TRBJ1-6, with unresolved D. Trimming stripped 6 bases from V and 7 bases from J, with 13 bases between. Per the germline V gene, CDR1 is MRHNA and CDR2 is SNTAGT. This CDR3 comprises 14 residues. CDR3 coding DNA: TGTGCCAGCAGCCAGACGGAAGGGAATTCACCCCTCCACTTT. This sequence encodes CASSQTEGNSPLHF.

The chain recombines TRBV7-2 with TRBJ2-5; D is possibly TRBD2 (7 bases). Trimming shortened V by 6 bases and J by 5 bases, and 13 bases separated the two germline ends. Per germline, CDR1 SGHTA and CDR2 FQGNSA. The CDR3 is 13 residues long. CDR3 amino acids: CASSGGAPETQYF. As DNA, the CDR3 is TGTGCCAGCAGTGGGGGGGCCCCGGAGACCCAGTACTTC.

The rearrangement links TRBV4-1 to TRBJ2-3, with 9 bases that match TRBD2. Trimming removed 4 bases from V and 5 bases from J; junction bases left unmatched: 10. Germline-derived CDR1 and CDR2 are MGHRA and YSYEKL. This CDR3 region has 16 residues. CDR3 sequence (DNA): TGCGCCAGCAGCCTCATTAGCGGGAGCGGGAGAGATACGCAGTATTTT. Residues: CASSLISGSGRDTQYF.

The V gene is TRBV18, the J gene TRBJ1-1; 9 positions match TRBD1. CDR1 is KGHSH and CDR2 is LQKENI in the germline V gene. The CDR3 has 16 residues. V lost 5 bases and J lost 0; bases outside the gene matches: 7. The CDR3: CASSKTGGGLNTEAFF. CDR3 in DNA: TGTGCCAGCTCAAAGACAGGGGGAGGGTTGAACACTGAAGCTTTCTTT.